The clone carrying this T cell receptor (beta chain) was detected only once. This table comes from immunoSEQ multiplex PCR, and its TCRdb copy is limited to in-frame clones, with some not included. The sample has 65,000 to 90,000 clones, approximately 86% seen once. This entry comes from a study of technical replicates of blood from a few donors. Trimming at V came to 6 bases and at J to 7 bases, leaving 8 bases not matched to a gene. This CDR3 comprises 15 residues. CDR1 is MNHEY and CDR2 is SVGAGI in the germline V gene. V and J are TRBV6-5 and TRBJ1-6; TRBD1 aligns across 8 bases. Sequenced sample: PBMCs. This TCR came from a human donor in good health. Some clones in this sample may be carry-over from other donors' samples. The CDR3 protein is CASSRGQPENSPLHF. For the CDR3, the DNA is TGTGCCAGCAGCAGGGGGCAGCCGGAAAATTCACCCCTCCACTTT.